This T cell receptor (beta chain) was obtained from a study of blood T cell repertoires in COVID-19. The protocol was immunoSEQ multiplex PCR, while the TCRdb copy is restricted to in-frame clones and leaves out a portion. The table includes 150,000 to 200,000 clones, 80% to 95% detected once. The germline V and J ends were trimmed by 4 bases and 0 bases, with 8 bases remaining between them. Germline assignment: CDR1 SGHRS and CDR2 YFSETQ. There are 15 residues in the CDR3. The specimen sequenced was peripheral blood. The chain couples TRBV5-1 to TRBJ1-6, with unresolved D. The sequence derives from a man aged 50 or older with acute or convalescent COVID-19. In DNA form, the CDR3 reads TGCGCCAGCAGCCCGGTTAGCTCCTATAATTCACCCCTCCACTTT. Its translation is CASSPVSSYNSPLHF.